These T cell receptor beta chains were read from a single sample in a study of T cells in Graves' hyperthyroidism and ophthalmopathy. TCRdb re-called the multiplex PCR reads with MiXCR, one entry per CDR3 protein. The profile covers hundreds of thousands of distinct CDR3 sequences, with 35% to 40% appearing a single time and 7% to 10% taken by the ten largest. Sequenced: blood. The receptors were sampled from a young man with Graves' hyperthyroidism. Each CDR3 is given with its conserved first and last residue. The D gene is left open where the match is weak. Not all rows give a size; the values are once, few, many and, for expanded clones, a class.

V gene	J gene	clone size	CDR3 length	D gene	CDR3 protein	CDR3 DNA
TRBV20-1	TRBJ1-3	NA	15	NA	CSEASPGMAGNTIYF	TGCAGTGAAGCATCGCCAGGGATGGCTGGAAACACCATATATTTT
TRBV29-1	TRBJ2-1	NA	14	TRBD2	CSVNPGLAYNEQFF	TGCAGCGTAAATCCGGGACTAGCTTACAATGAGCAGTTCTTC
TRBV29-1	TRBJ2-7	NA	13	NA	CSVEAGNSYEQYF	TGCAGCGTTGAGGCGGGGAACTCCTACGAGCAGTACTTC
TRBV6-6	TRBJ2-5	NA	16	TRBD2	CASIRLAGDGGETQYF	TGTGCCAGCATCCGACTAGCGGGAGACGGAGGAGAGACCCAGTACTTC
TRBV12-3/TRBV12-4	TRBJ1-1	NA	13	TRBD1	CASSLGQGITLFF	TGTGCCAGCAGTTTGGGACAGGGTATAACCCTTTTCTTT
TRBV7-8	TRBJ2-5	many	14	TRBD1	CASSRGQGQETQYF	TGTGCCAGCAGCCGTGGACAGGGCCAAGAGACCCAGTACTTC
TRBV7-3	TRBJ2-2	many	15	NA	CASSSRKTITGELFF	TGTGCCAGCAGCTCCAGAAAGACTATCACCGGGGAGCTGTTTTTT
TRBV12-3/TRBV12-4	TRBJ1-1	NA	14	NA	CASSFQRANTEAFF	TGTGCCAGCAGTTTTCAGAGGGCGAACACTGAAGCTTTCTTT
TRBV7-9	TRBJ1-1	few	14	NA	CASEGGGKNTEAFF	TGTGCCAGCGAAGGGGGGGGTAAGAACACTGAAGCTTTCTTT
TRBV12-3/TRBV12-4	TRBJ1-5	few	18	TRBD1	CASSDATGSIYSNQPQHF	TGTGCCAGCAGTGATGCGACAGGGTCCATCTATAGCAATCAGCCCCAGCATTTT
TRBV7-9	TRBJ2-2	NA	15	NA	CASSLKGVNTGELFF	TGTGCCAGCAGCTTAAAGGGGGTGAACACCGGGGAGCTGTTTTTT
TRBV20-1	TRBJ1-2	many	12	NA	CSASNAESGYTF	TGCAGTGCTAGTAATGCGGAATCCGGCTACACCTTC
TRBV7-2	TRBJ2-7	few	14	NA	CASSWRGLNYEQYF	TGTGCCAGCAGCTGGCGGGGCCTAAACTACGAGCAGTACTTC
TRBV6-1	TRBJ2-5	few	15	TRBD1	CASSIDDRGQETQYF	TGTGCCAGCTCCATCGACGACAGGGGCCAAGAGACCCAGTACTTC
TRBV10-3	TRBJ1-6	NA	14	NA	CAISGDIRDSPLHF	TGTGCCATCAGTGGGGACATTCGGGATTCACCCCTCCACTTT